The TCR beta chain described here comes from a study of Tregs in tolerant kidney transplant recipients (dated by TCRdb to the late 2010s). Background for the entire study: TCRbeta sequencing was used in the study to identify donor-specific regulatory T cells before combined kidney and bone marrow transplantation, and the identified cells were then tracked after transplant. TCRbeta repertoire sequencing was used in a few healthy controls to compare several methods for expanding Tregs specific for an allogeneic donor.

V is cut back by 0 bases and J by 1 base, with 8 bases in the junction unmatched. CDR1 and CDR2 (SGHAT, FQNNGV) derive from the germline V gene. From its cysteine to its phenylalanine, the CDR3 spans 17 amino acids. The kept DNA is CDR3 alone, 51 bases in frame from the first base. General findings and caveats noted by the study authors: The study was constrained by small patient numbers, and validation of the findings is required in larger populations and under other immunosuppression protocols. Expanding Tregs with activated donor B cells appeared to identify the most biologically relevant and donor-specific TCRbeta repertoire. Although technical replication error seemed to be minimal, the question of biological reproducibility was not addressed directly.

For TCRbeta CDR3 sequencing, genomic DNA from the sorted cells was extracted using the QIAGEN DNeasy Blood and Tissue Kit. High-throughput TCRbeta CDR3 sequencing was carried out commercially through immunoSEQ, with PCR amplification with bias correction and internal controls included. As for how the authors treated the data: Unique productive TCRbeta sequences were defined by CDR3 nucleotide sequence where primers matched, otherwise by CDR3 amino acid sequence with Vbeta and Jbeta genes. To correct for sorting error, sequences found in more than one sorted population at a frequency ratio of 2:1 or less were discarded, and the remaining shared sequences were assigned to the population with the higher frequency. Sequences were defined as donor-reactive when expanded at least 5-fold in CFSE-low cells versus unstimulated cells and present at a frequency of at least 0.01% in CFSE-low cells. Jensen-Shannon divergence calculated on the top 100 TCRbeta sequences ranked by frequency was used to measure repertoire divergence. For samples with multiple sequencing runs, sorting error was corrected separately for each run before the runs were pooled. Not all clones reach the TCRdb copy of this immuneACCESS table, which keeps in-frame sequences only. Checked studies attribute under half of the gap to unresolved V genes and leave the rest unexplained. Clonal size and the V and J genes are those of that table, whereas D and trimming came from the DNA. The sample table contains about 240,000 clones; only one count was recorded for around 81% of them. Of the sample, about 0.64% is held by the ten largest clones.

Thawed PBMCs were FACS-sorted into unstimulated Tregs (CD4+CD25+CD127-), CD4+ non-Tregs (CD4+CD25-), CD4 cells and CD8 cells. Blood from healthy controls was obtained either from healthy volunteers or as purchased buffy coats. Healthy control blood was processed to PBMCs by Ficoll density gradient and cryopreserved, and patient PBMCs were collected before and after transplant. Comment on this clone: The specificity of this receptor is unknown. No clone much larger than this one lies a single base away; base qualities are absent.

This clonotype was sampled from a human donor in good health. Sequenced sample: CD4+ T cells from blood. This chain joins TRBV11-2 to TRBJ1-1; 7 junctional bases match TRBD1. In nucleotides, the sequence is TGTGCCAGCAGCTTAGATGTAGGGACAGCTAAGAACACTGAAGCTTTCTTT. This gives the protein CASSLDVGTAKNTEAFF.